A selection of T cell receptor beta chains follows, all from one sample in a study of T cells after somatic rescue of genetic block. Clones were read by immunoSEQ multiplex PCR, and TCRdb kept only the in-frame ones, dropping some. The data hold 45,000 to 70,000 clones, with approximately 96% observed a single time. The sequencing input was peripheral blood mononuclear cells (PBMCs). These receptors all come from a child under two years old. Both conserved end residues are part of each CDR3. The D gene is left open where the match is weak. Clone size is given for some rows only: seen once, a few or many times, or a class if the clone is expanded.

CDR3aa: CASRRGQNTEAFF
CDR3nt: TGTGCCAGCAGAAGAGGGCAGAACACTGAAGCTTTCTTT
d_gene: -
v_gene: TRBV6-6
j_gene: TRBJ1-1
abundance: once

CDR3aa: CASSPPSGHYNEQFF
CDR3nt: TGTGCCAGCAGCCCCCCTAGCGGGCATTACAATGAGCAGTTCTTC
d_gene: TRBD2
v_gene: TRBV9
j_gene: TRBJ2-1
abundance: -

CDR3aa: CAQGGEAFF
CDR3nt: TGCGCCCAAGGAGGTGAAGCTTTCTTT
d_gene: -
v_gene: TRBV10-1
j_gene: TRBJ1-1
abundance: -

CDR3aa: CASSFGHTDTQYF
CDR3nt: TGTGCCAGCAGCTTTGGACACACAGATACGCAGTATTTT
d_gene: -
v_gene: TRBV7-3
j_gene: TRBJ2-3
abundance: -

CDR3aa: CASSTGTSGRGKAKNIQYF
CDR3nt: TGTGCCAGTAGTACCGGGACTAGCGGGAGAGGGAAAGCCAAAAACATTCAGTACTTC
d_gene: TRBD2
v_gene: TRBV19
j_gene: TRBJ2-4
abundance: -

CDR3aa: CASSRAGSGANVLTF
CDR3nt: TGTGCCAGCAGCCGGGCGGGTTCGGGGGCCAACGTCCTGACTTTC
d_gene: -
v_gene: TRBV7-9
j_gene: TRBJ2-6
abundance: -

CDR3aa: CASSPQGTDTQYF
CDR3nt: TGTGCCAGCAGCCCACAGGGCACAGATACGCAGTATTTT
d_gene: -
v_gene: TRBV11-3
j_gene: TRBJ2-3
abundance: -

CDR3aa: CASSYPWASGSNEQFF
CDR3nt: TGTGCCAGCAGTTACCCCTGGGCTAGCGGGAGCAATGAGCAGTTCTTC
d_gene: TRBD2
v_gene: TRBV6-6
j_gene: TRBJ2-1
abundance: -

CDR3aa: CASSLTSGNTGELFF
CDR3nt: TGTGCCAGCAGCCTGACTAGCGGGAACACCGGGGAGCTGTTTTTT
d_gene: TRBD2
v_gene: TRBV5-4
j_gene: TRBJ2-2
abundance: -

CDR3aa: CASSLVGTYNEQFF
CDR3nt: TGCGCCAGCAGCTTGGTAGGCACCTACAATGAGCAGTTCTTC
d_gene: -
v_gene: TRBV5-1
j_gene: TRBJ2-1
abundance: -

CDR3aa: CASSVEGQRGSYNEQFF
CDR3nt: TGTGCCAGCAGCGTAGAGGGCCAGCGGGGTTCCTACAATGAGCAGTTCTTC
d_gene: TRBD2
v_gene: TRBV9
j_gene: TRBJ2-1
abundance: -

CDR3aa: CASSKAPGDTEAFF
CDR3nt: TGTGCCAGCAGCAAGGCTCCAGGGGACACTGAAGCTTTCTTT
d_gene: -
v_gene: TRBV11-2
j_gene: TRBJ1-1
abundance: -

CDR3aa: CASSVDGRLLETQYF
CDR3nt: TGTGCCAGCAGCGTAGACGGTCGACTGTTAGAGACCCAGTACTTC
d_gene: -
v_gene: TRBV9
j_gene: TRBJ2-5
abundance: -

CDR3aa: CAGSIGNYGYTF
CDR3nt: TGTGCCGGGTCCATAGGGAACTATGGCTACACCTTC
d_gene: -
v_gene: TRBV7-2
j_gene: TRBJ1-2
abundance: -

CDR3aa: CASSSGGTYNEQFF
CDR3nt: TGTGCCAGCAGCTCCGGGGGGACCTACAATGAGCAGTTCTTC
d_gene: TRBD2
v_gene: TRBV9
j_gene: TRBJ2-1
abundance: -

CDR3aa: CASSFWGSDQPQHF
CDR3nt: TGTGCCAGCAGTTTTTGGGGGTCGGATCAGCCCCAGCATTTT
d_gene: -
v_gene: TRBV28
j_gene: TRBJ1-5
abundance: once

CDR3aa: CASSESGGGTDTQYF
CDR3nt: TGTGCCAGCAGTGAATCAGGGGGTGGCACAGATACGCAGTATTTT
d_gene: TRBD1
v_gene: TRBV25-1
j_gene: TRBJ2-3
abundance: -

CDR3aa: CASSVGVFGIQYF
CDR3nt: TGTGCCAGCAGCGTGGGGGTTTTCGGTATTCAGTACTTC
d_gene: -
v_gene: TRBV9
j_gene: TRBJ2-4
abundance: -

CDR3aa: CASSLGAFNTGELFF
CDR3nt: TGTGCCAGCAGCTTGGGAGCGTTTAACACCGGGGAGCTGTTTTTT
d_gene: -
v_gene: TRBV5-6
j_gene: TRBJ2-2
abundance: -

CDR3aa: CATRDSGQETQYF
CDR3nt: TGTGCCACTCGCGATAGCGGCCAAGAGACCCAGTACTTC
d_gene: -
v_gene: TRBV19
j_gene: TRBJ2-5
abundance: -

CDR3aa: CASSPGTSGRREQYF
CDR3nt: TGTGCCAGCAGCCCCGGGACTAGCGGGAGGAGGGAGCAGTACTTC
d_gene: TRBD2
v_gene: TRBV4-2
j_gene: TRBJ2-7
abundance: -

CDR3aa: CASSLAGGYTGELFF
CDR3nt: TGTGCCAGCAGCTTAGCGGGAGGGTACACCGGGGAGCTGTTTTTT
d_gene: TRBD2
v_gene: TRBV7-9
j_gene: TRBJ2-2
abundance: once

CDR3aa: CASSYSGTGTYEQYF
CDR3nt: TGTGCCAGCAGTTACTCCGGGACGGGAACCTACGAGCAGTACTTC
d_gene: -
v_gene: TRBV6-6
j_gene: TRBJ2-7
abundance: -

CDR3aa: CASSQVHQETQYF
CDR3nt: TGCGCCAGCAGCCAAGTCCACCAAGAGACCCAGTACTTC
d_gene: -
v_gene: TRBV4-1
j_gene: TRBJ2-5
abundance: -

CDR3aa: CASSLYRETQYF
CDR3nt: TGTGCCAGCAGTTTATACAGGGAGACCCAGTACTTC
d_gene: -
v_gene: TRBV28
j_gene: TRBJ2-5
abundance: -

CDR3aa: CASSQEWSRGASNQPQHF
CDR3nt: TGCGCCAGCAGCCAAGAATGGTCGCGGGGCGCAAGCAATCAGCCCCAGCATTTT
d_gene: -
v_gene: TRBV4-3
j_gene: TRBJ1-5
abundance: -

CDR3aa: CASSQDMGETQYF
CDR3nt: TGCGCCAGCAGCCAAGATATGGGAGAGACCCAGTACTTC
d_gene: -
v_gene: TRBV4-3
j_gene: TRBJ2-5
abundance: -

CDR3aa: CASSVGETGELFF
CDR3nt: TGTGCCAGCAGCGTAGGGGAAACCGGGGAGCTGTTTTTT
d_gene: -
v_gene: TRBV9
j_gene: TRBJ2-2
abundance: once

CDR3aa: CASSSYTGDGYTF
CDR3nt: TGTGCCAGCAGTTCATACACAGGGGATGGCTACACCTTC
d_gene: TRBD1
v_gene: TRBV27
j_gene: TRBJ1-2
abundance: -

CDR3aa: CASSESGLNQPQHF
CDR3nt: TGTGCCAGCAGTGAATCGGGACTTAATCAGCCCCAGCATTTT
d_gene: -
v_gene: TRBV25-1
j_gene: TRBJ1-5
abundance: -

CDR3aa: CASSGRQGASSGNTIYF
CDR3nt: TGTGCCAGCAGTGGACGACAGGGGGCGAGCTCTGGAAACACCATATATTTT
d_gene: TRBD1
v_gene: TRBV6-1
j_gene: TRBJ1-3
abundance: -

CDR3aa: CASSISGETQYF
CDR3nt: TGTGCCAGTAGTATCTCAGGGGAGACCCAGTACTTC
d_gene: -
v_gene: TRBV19
j_gene: TRBJ2-5
abundance: few

CDR3aa: CAWSVLGGNQPQHF
CDR3nt: TGTGCCTGGAGTGTACTTGGGGGCAATCAGCCCCAGCATTTT
d_gene: -
v_gene: TRBV30
j_gene: TRBJ1-5
abundance: few

CDR3aa: CASSQSTSGDNEQFF
CDR3nt: TGTGCCAGCAGCCAATCAACTAGCGGAGACAATGAGCAGTTCTTC
d_gene: TRBD2
v_gene: TRBV28
j_gene: TRBJ2-1
abundance: -

CDR3aa: CAISGITSGYNEQFF
CDR3nt: TGTGCCATCAGTGGTATAACTAGCGGTTACAATGAGCAGTTCTTC
d_gene: TRBD2
v_gene: TRBV10-3
j_gene: TRBJ2-1
abundance: -

CDR3aa: CASSYQGQGRNQPQHF
CDR3nt: TGTGCCAGCAGTTACCAGGGACAGGGGCGCAATCAGCCCCAGCATTTT
d_gene: TRBD1
v_gene: TRBV6-6
j_gene: TRBJ1-5
abundance: -

CDR3aa: CASRPRTVWDYGYTF
CDR3nt: TGTGCCAGCAGACCTCGGACCGTCTGGGACTATGGCTACACCTTC
d_gene: -
v_gene: TRBV6-6
j_gene: TRBJ1-2
abundance: -

CDR3aa: CASSTRLAGGVNEQFF
CDR3nt: TGTGCCAGCAGCACACGACTAGCGGGAGGGGTAAATGAGCAGTTCTTC
d_gene: TRBD2
v_gene: TRBV5-4
j_gene: TRBJ2-1
abundance: -

CDR3aa: CASSQKAGLGETQYF
CDR3nt: TGCGCCAGCAGCCAAAAAGCGGGATTAGGGGAGACCCAGTACTTC
d_gene: TRBD2
v_gene: TRBV4-1
j_gene: TRBJ2-5
abundance: once

CDR3aa: CASSIYRGLDETQYF
CDR3nt: TGTGCCAGTAGTATCTACAGGGGGCTGGATGAGACCCAGTACTTC
d_gene: TRBD1
v_gene: TRBV19
j_gene: TRBJ2-5
abundance: -

CDR3aa: CSVKVGAGGRDTQYF
CDR3nt: TGCAGCGTTAAGGTGGGGGCGGGAGGGCGAGATACGCAGTATTTT
d_gene: TRBD2
v_gene: TRBV29-1
j_gene: TRBJ2-3
abundance: -

CDR3aa: CASSDNSGNTIYF
CDR3nt: TGTGCCAGCAGTGACAACTCTGGAAACACCATATATTTT
d_gene: -
v_gene: TRBV6-1
j_gene: TRBJ1-3
abundance: -